This T cell receptor (beta chain) was captured in a study of shared clonotypes between healthy human individuals (dated by TCRdb to the early 2020s). Looking at the study overall: The cohort included a few men and a couple of women between 18 and 49 years of age. Per donor, three plates each were used for CD4 naive and CD4 memory, two for CD8 naive, and one for CD8 memory. To estimate repertoire size and how much clonotypes are shared between individuals, the study performed deep sequencing of blood TCR repertoires from roughly five healthy adults. Libraries were prepared and TCR repertoires were sequenced by different laboratories using diverse techniques, in order to increase sequencing depth and limit assay-specific biases. Leukapheresis yielded between about 0.85 and 10 billion PBMCs per donor.

Broad study findings and their caveats: Larger estimated clonotype richness was generally found for naive subsets than for memory subsets. The small number of donors limited the genetic and exposure-history diversity represented. Rarefaction of sorted-subset datasets indicated incomplete sequencing despite the large sequencing depth. Based on pairwise subsampling, the degree of clonotype sharing among donors was expected to be affected by sequencing depth. When four donors were compared, the shared fraction of clonotypes was around 5.1% for naive CD4, more than 3% for naive CD8, more than 2% for memory CD4, and around 0.37% for memory CD8. Clonotypes shared by all four sorted-subset donors showed higher generation probabilities than non-shared clonotypes. Sampling was limited to blood, and TCR repertoires in tissue likely differ from TCR repertoires in blood.

In the case of this clone: Its binding antigen is unknown. At one of its ends the junction is not consistent with the germline gene, which may arise from a read error.

Measured from the cysteine to the phenylalanine, the CDR3 is 12 residues long. Just the 36-base CDR3 DNA is kept, in frame starting at base 1. From a lookup of the germline V gene (reference sequence), CDR1 and CDR2 are SEHNR and FQNEAQ. TCR CDR3 regions were amplified from genomic DNA by multiplex PCR using the deep immunoSEQ assay. For each cell subset, the extracted genomic DNA was distributed evenly across all wells of several immunoSEQ 96-well plates, and each plate served as one replicate. For sorted subsets, roughly 200 ng of genomic DNA, equivalent to some 30,000 T cell genomes, went into each replicate PCR. The purified libraries were quantified using a Qubit 3.0 fluorometer, sized with a Bioanalyzer 2100, and then quantified again using the KAPA Library Quantification kit. Every immunoSEQ 96-well plate was sequenced on a separate single-read 150-cycle Illumina NextSeq 550 flow cell. In the source study's methods: Because the immunoSEQ output held only junctional sequences and lacked quality scores, the filtering could not match the filtering applied to full-length reads. To assign V/J genes and CDR3, sequences were annotated against IMGT germline references using PyIR, a Python wrapper for IgBLAST v1.9. Any read was removed if the V/J assignment was weak (E-value above 1e-6), the CDR3 was missing, or the read contained stop codons, out-of-frame junctions, or ambiguous translated residues. A V3J clonotype was defined by an identical inferred V gene, J gene, and CDR3 amino acid sequence. To compute the percentage overlap between repertoires, the number of shared unique clonotypes was divided by the size of the smaller repertoire. Three approaches were used to assess repertoire richness: RTK rarefaction, the Chao1 estimator, and Recon v2.1 estimates of unobserved clonotypes. Generation probabilities for all TCRbeta clonotypes obtained by the gDNA method from a few donors were computed using OLGA. In TCRdb, the immuneACCESS table is reduced to in-frame sequences with V and J assigned. These tables do not hold every clone; where another copy was compared, an unresolved V gene accounts for under half, and the others remain unexplained. The V and J calls and clone size come from that table; D and trimming were worked out from the DNA. Here the sample has over a million clones; approximately 97% occur a single time. The ten largest clones capture about 1.2% of the sample.

The donors were healthy, HIV-negative adults who had no recently reported acute infections or vaccinations. Only Caucasian adults living in Nashville, Tennessee, USA were represented among the donors. CD4+ T cells were enriched by magnetic negative selection; naive cells were then positively selected on CD45RA, and the negative fraction formed the memory subset. After blood collection by leukapheresis, PBMCs were isolated using Ficoll-Histopaque density gradient centrifugation and then cryopreserved in the vapor phase of liquid nitrogen. Purity and quantity of every magnetically sorted T cell population were checked by analytical flow cytometry. Genomic DNA was isolated from every sorted fraction and measured by UV absorbance on a Nanodrop 2000c.

The chain is made from TRBV7-9 and TRBJ2-7; the D segment could be TRBD1, given 6 matching bases. The source is a man aged 25-45 years in good health. Sequencing was carried out using naive CD4+ T cells sorted from blood. The cell subset or site label of this sample denotes: CD45RA+ positively selected. The DNA reads TGTGCCAGCAGCTTGTCCCAGGGGTCTCGGCACTTC. This codes for CASSLSQGSRHF.